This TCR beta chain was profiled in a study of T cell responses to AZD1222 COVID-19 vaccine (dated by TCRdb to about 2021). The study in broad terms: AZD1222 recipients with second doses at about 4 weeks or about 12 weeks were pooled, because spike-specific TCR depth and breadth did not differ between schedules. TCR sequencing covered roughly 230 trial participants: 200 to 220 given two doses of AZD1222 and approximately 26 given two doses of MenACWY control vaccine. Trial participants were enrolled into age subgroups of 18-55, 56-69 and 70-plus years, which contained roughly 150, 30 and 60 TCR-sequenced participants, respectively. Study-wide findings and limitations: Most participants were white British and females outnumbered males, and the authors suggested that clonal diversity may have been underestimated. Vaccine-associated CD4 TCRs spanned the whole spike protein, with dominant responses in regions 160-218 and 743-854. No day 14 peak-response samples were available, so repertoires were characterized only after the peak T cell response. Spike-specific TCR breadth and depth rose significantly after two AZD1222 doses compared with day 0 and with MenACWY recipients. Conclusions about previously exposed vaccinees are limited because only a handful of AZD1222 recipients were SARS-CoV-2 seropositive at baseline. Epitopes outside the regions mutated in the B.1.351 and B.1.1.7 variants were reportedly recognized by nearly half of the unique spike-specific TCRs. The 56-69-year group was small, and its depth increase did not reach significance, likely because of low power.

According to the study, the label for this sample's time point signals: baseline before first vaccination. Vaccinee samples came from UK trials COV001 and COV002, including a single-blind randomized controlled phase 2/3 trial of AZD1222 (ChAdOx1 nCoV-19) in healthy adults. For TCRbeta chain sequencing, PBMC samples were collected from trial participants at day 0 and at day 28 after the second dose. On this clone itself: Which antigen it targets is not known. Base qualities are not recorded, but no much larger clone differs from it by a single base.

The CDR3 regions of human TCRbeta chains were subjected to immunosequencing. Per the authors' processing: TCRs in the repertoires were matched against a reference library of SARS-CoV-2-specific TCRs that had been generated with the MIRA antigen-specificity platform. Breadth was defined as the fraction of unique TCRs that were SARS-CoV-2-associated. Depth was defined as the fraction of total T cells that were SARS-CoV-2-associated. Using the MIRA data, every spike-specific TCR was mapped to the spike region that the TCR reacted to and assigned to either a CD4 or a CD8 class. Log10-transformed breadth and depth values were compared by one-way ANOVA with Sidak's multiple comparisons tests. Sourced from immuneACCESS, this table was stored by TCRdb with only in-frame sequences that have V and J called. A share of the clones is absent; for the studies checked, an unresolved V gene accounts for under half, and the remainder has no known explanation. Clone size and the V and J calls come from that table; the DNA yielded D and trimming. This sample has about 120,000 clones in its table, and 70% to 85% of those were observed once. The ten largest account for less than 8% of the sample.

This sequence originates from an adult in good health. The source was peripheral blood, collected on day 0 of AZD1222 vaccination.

The DNA reads as follows: TGTGCCAGCAGCCTACCGGGACAGGGGGTAAATGAGCAGTTCTTC. It translates to CASSLPGQGVNEQFF. The chain employs TRBV9 and TRBJ2-1, with 11 junctional bases fitting TRBD1. From the cysteine through the phenylalanine, the CDR3 covers 15 amino acids. CDR3 DNA is the only sequence kept; it has 45 bases, read in frame from the first base. V is cut back by 4 bases and J by 7 bases, with 7 bases in the junction unmatched. Based on the germline V gene, the CDR1 and CDR2 sequences are SGDLS and YYNGEE.